Included here is one T cell receptor (beta chain) sequence, with context. This CDR3 contains 16 residues. CDR1 MNHNS and CDR2 SASEGT come from the germline V gene. The V and J ends lost 2 bases and 1 base respectively, with 12 bases between them. Assay: immunoSEQ multiplex PCR; the TCRdb copy retains only in-frame clones and omits some. The sample records roughly 63,000 clones, roughly four fifths being singletons. The entry originates in a study of identifying expanded T cells in peripheral blood. The chain recombines TRBV6-1 with TRBJ1-5; D call uncertain. The TCR originated in a person aged 18 to 75 in good health. Sequenced material: blood. DNA of the CDR3: TGTGCCAGCAGTGAAAGATTTAGAACCAGCAATCAGCCCCAGCATTTT. This translates into CASSERFRTSNQPQHF.